This T cell receptor beta chain was sequenced for a study of vaccination effects on CD4 cells after COVID-19. In the study overall: Participants got two doses of BNT162b2 or mRNA-1273 vaccine.

Expansion with viral peptide pools was applied to antigen-specific CD4+ T cells by the ViraFEST assay prior to sequencing. It was after 10 days of culture that CD4+ T cells were isolated. The study found no prior SARS-CoV-2 infection in the vaccine recipients, who tested negative for nucleocapsid antibodies. The culture medium for about 2 million PBMC per well included about 9 IU/ml IL-2 and 9.5 to 10 ug/ml peptides. Half the medium was replaced with IL-2 medium on days 3 and 7. Findings of the study overall: Clones from infection and from vaccination both contracted markedly late after vaccination.

Libraries were prepared by immunoSEQ multiplex PCR; TCRdb keeps only in-frame clonotypes and omits some of them. The repertoire consists of about 41,000 clones, with approximately 80% occurring once and the leading ten covering 2.9%. The CDR3 extends over 13 amino acids. The ends lost 8 bases at V and 8 bases at J; junction bases unmatched: 7. The germline gives CDR1 GTSNPN, CDR2 SVGIG (reference sequence). This clone came up once. As yet, its antigen is unknown. The sequencing used CD4+ T cells from PBMCs cultured with HCoV-NL63 spike peptides, collected before COVID-19 vaccination. The origin of this receptor is a human donor who received a COVID-19 vaccine. The chain carries TRBV30 and TRBJ1-6; 9 nucleotides agree with TRBD1. For the CDR3, the DNA is TGTGCCGCCGGGACAGGGAGATATTCACCCCTCCACTTT. Translating it yields CAAGTGRYSPLHF.